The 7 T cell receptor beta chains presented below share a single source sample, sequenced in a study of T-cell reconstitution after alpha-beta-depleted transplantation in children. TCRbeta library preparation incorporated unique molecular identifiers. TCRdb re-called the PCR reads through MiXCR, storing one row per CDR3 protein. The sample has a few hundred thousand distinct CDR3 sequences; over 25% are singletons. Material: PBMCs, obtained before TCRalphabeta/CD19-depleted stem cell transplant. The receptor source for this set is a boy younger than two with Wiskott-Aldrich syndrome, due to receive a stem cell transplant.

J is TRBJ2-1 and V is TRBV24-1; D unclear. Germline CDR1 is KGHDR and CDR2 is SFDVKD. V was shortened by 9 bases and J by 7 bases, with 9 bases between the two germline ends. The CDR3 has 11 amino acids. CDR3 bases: TGTGCCACCGGCGAGTATAATGAGCAGTTCTTC. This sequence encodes CATGEYNEQFF.

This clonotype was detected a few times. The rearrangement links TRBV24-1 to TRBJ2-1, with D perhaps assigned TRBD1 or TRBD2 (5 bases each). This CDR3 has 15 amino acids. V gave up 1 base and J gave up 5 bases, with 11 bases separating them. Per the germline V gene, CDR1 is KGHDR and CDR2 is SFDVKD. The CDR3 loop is CATSDFGGVHNEQFF. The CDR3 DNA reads TGTGCCACCAGTGATTTTGGGGGAGTACACAATGAGCAGTTCTTC.

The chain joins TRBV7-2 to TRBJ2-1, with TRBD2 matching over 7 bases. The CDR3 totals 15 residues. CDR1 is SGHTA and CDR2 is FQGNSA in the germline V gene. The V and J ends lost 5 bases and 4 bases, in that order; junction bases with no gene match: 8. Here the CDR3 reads CASSLTSSDYNEQFF. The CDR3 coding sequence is TGTGCCAGCAGCCTGACTAGCTCGGATTACAATGAGCAGTTCTTC.

CDR3: CASRTNRASGANVLTF. CDR3 DNA: TGTGCCAGCAGGACCAACAGGGCTTCTGGGGCCAACGTCCTGACTTTC. This chain uses TRBV6-1 with TRBJ2-6, with D maybe TRBD1 (6 bases). The V end lost 6 bases, the J end lost 1 base, and 13 bases lay between the germline ends. Germline-derived CDR1 and CDR2 are MNHNS and SASEGT. This CDR3 comprises 16 residues.

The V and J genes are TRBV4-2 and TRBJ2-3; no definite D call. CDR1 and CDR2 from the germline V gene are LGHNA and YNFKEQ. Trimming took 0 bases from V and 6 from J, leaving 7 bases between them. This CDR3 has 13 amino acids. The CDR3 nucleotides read TGTGCCAGCAGCCAAGATTTATGGGATACGCAGTATTTT. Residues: CASSQDLWDTQYF.

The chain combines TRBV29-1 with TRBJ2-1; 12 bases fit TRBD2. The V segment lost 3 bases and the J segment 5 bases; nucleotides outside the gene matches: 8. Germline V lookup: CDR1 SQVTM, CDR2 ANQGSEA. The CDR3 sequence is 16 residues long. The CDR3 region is CSVEGLAGGSDNEQFF. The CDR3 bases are TGCAGCGTTGAGGGCCTAGCGGGAGGGTCAGACAATGAGCAGTTCTTC.

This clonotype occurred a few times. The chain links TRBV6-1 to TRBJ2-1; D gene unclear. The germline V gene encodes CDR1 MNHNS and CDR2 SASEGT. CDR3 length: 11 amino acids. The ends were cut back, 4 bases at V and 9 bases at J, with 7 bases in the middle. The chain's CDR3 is CASSAVAEQFF. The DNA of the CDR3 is TGTGCCAGCAGTGCGGTTGCTGAGCAGTTCTTC.